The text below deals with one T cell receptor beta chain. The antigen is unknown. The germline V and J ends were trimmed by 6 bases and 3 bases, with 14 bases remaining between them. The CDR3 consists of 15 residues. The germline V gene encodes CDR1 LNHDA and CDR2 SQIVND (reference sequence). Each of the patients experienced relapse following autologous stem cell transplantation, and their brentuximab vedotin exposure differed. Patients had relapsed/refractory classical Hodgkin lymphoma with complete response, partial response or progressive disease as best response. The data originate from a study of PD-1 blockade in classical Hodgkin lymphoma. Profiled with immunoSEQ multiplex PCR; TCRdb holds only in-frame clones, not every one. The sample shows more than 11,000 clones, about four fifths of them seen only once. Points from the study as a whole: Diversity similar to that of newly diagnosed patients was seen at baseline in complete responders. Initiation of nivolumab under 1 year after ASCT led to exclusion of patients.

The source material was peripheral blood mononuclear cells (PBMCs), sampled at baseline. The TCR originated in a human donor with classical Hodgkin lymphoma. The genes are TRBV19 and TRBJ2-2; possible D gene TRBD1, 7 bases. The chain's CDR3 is CASREGARYTGELFF. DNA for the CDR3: TGTGCCAGTAGGGAGGGGGCGCGGTACACCGGGGAGCTGTTTTTT.